This T cell receptor beta chain was captured by sequencing in a study of T cell clones after liver transplantation. This clone has only one observation. Assay used: immunoSEQ multiplex PCR; TCRdb lists only in-frame clones, some missing. Of 55,000 to 75,000 clones listed, about two thirds are singletons. The ends lost 5 bases at V and 1 base at J; junction bases unmatched: 6. The CDR3 runs to 15 residues. Germline CDR1 is LNHDA and CDR2 is SQIVND (reference sequence). V and J are TRBV19 and TRBJ2-3; 7 nucleotides line up with TRBD2. Sample: CD4+ T cells from blood, taken at the roughly 16-month timepoint. The source is a human patient who received a liver transplant. Some of these T cells may belong to the graft donor. CDR3 sequence reads: CASSQSGVGTDTQYF. The CDR3 bases are TGTGCCAGTAGTCAGAGCGGGGTTGGCACAGATACGCAGTATTTT.